This T cell receptor (beta chain) is from a study of long-term antiretroviral therapy in people with HIV. Study details: The earliest samples came from an era when ART typically awaited falling CD4 counts.

Trimming removed 2 bases at V and 2 bases at J, with 13 bases between. CDR1 and CDR2 from the germline V gene are KGHSH and LQKENI. CDR3 size: 15 residues. Sequencing relied on immunoSEQ assay v3.0, run at survey level. Sequencing aimed to cover about 40,000-55,000 T-cell genomes per sample. Method: immunoSEQ multiplex PCR; TCRdb's copy keeps in-frame clones and lacks some. The repertoire holds about 16,000 clones, with around 83% as singletons. Ahead of DNA extraction, samples held about 0.95-11 million cryopreserved PBMC each. The sequences come from unsorted PBMCs, collected 0.5 years after starting antiretroviral therapy. The clonotype comes from a woman in her 40s with HIV. This chain joins TRBV18 and TRBJ2-7, with no clear D. CDR3 in DNA: TGTGCCAGCTCACCAAGCAGCGACGGTACCTACGAGCAGTACTTC. Its translation: CASSPSSDGTYEQYF.